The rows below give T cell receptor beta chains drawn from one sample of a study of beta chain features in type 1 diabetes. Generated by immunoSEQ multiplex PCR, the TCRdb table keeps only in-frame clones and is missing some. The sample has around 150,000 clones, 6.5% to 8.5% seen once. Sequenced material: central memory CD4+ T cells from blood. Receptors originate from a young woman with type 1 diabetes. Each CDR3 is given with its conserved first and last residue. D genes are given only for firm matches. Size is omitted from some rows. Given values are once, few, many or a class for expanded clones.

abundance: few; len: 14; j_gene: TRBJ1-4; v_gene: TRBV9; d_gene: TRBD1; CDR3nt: TGTGCCAGCAGCGCCGGGACAGTGGATGAAAAACTGTTTTTT; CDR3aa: CASSAGTVDEKLFF
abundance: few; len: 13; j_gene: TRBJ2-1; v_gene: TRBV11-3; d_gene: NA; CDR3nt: TGTGCCAGCGGGAGTCAGGTTTACAATGAGCAGTTCTTC; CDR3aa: CASGSQVYNEQFF
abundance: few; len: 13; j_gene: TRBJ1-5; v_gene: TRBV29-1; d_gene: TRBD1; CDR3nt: TGCAGCGTGGGACAGGGCTCGGGACAGCCCCAGCATTTT; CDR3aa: CSVGQGSGQPQHF
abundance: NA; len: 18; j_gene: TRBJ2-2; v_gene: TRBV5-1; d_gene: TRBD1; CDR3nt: TGCGCCAGCAGCTGGAGAACGGGGGGACAGGGAAACACCGGGGAGCTGTTTTTT; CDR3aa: CASSWRTGGQGNTGELFF
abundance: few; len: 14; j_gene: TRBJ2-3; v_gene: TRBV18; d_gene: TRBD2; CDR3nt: TGTGCCAGCTCGGGGACTAGCGACACAGATACGCAGTATTTT; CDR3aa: CASSGTSDTDTQYF
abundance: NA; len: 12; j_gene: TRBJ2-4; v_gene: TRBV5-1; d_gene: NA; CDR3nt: TGCGCCAGCGGGTCGGGGGAAAACATTCAGTACTTC; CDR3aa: CASGSGENIQYF
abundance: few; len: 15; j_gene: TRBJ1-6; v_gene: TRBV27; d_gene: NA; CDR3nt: TGTGCCAGCAGTCCCGGTGGGGGAGGGAATTCACCCCTCCACTTT; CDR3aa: CASSPGGGGNSPLHF
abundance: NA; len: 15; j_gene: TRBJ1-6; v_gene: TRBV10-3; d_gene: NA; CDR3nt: TGTGCCATCAGTGAACAGACAGCTATTAATTCACCCCTCCACTTT; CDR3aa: CAISEQTAINSPLHF
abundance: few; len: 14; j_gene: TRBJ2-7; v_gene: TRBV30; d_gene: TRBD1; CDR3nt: TGTGCCTGGAGTGCGGGACAGTCCGCCTACGAGCAGTACTTC; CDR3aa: CAWSAGQSAYEQYF
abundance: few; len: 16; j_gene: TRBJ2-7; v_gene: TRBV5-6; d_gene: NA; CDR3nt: TGTGCCAGCAGCCTGGAGGGTCAGGGGAGCTCCTACGAGCAGTACTTC; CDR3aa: CASSLEGQGSSYEQYF
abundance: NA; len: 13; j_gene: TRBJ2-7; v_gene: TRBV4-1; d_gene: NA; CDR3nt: TGCGCCAGCAGCCAAATTGATACAAGCGAGCAGTACTTC; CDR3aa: CASSQIDTSEQYF
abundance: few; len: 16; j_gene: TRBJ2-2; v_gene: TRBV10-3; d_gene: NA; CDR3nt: TGTGCCATCAGTGATCTAGGGGTCCTCAACACCGGGGAGCTGTTTTTT; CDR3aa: CAISDLGVLNTGELFF
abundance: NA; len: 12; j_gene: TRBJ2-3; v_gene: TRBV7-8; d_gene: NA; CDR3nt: TGTGCCAGCAGGGTACTCACAGATACGCAGTATTTT; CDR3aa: CASRVLTDTQYF
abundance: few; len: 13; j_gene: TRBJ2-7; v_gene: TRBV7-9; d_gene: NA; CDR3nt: TGTGCCAGCTCGAACAGGGTATCCTACGAGCAGTACTTC; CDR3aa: CASSNRVSYEQYF
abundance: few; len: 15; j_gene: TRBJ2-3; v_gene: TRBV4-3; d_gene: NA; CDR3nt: TGCGCCAGCAGCCAAGGCAGGCCCGGCACAGATACGCAGTATTTT; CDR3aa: CASSQGRPGTDTQYF
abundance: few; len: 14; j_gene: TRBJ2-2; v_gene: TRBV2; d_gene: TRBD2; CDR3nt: TGTGCCAGCAAAGTAGCGGGAGGCACCGGGGAGCTGTTTTTT; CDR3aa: CASKVAGGTGELFF
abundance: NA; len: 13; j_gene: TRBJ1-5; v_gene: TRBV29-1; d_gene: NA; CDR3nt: TGCAGCGTCCGATCGGCAGGAAATCAGCCCCAGCATTTT; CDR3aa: CSVRSAGNQPQHF
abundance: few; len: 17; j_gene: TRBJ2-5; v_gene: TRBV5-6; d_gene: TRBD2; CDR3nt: TGTGCCAGCAGCCCACCAGGACTAGCGGGAGGCGTAGAGACCCAGTACTTC; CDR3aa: CASSPPGLAGGVETQYF
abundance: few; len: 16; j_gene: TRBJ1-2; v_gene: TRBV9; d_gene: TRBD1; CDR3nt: TGTGCCAGCAGCGCTCCCCCGGGACAGGCGTTCTATGGCTACACCTTC; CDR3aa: CASSAPPGQAFYGYTF
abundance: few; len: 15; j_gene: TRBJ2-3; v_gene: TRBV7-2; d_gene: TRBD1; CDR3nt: TGTGCCAGCAGCTTAGGACAGGGTATTACGGATACGCAGTATTTT; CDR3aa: CASSLGQGITDTQYF
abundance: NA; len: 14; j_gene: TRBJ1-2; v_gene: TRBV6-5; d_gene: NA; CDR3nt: TGTGCCAGCACCAACCCGGAGGGTGACTATGGCTACACCTTC; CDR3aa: CASTNPEGDYGYTF
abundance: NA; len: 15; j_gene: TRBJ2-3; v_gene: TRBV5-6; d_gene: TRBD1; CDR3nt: TGTGCCAGCAGCGTGACAGGGCGGTCGGGAGATACGCAGTATTTT; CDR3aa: CASSVTGRSGDTQYF
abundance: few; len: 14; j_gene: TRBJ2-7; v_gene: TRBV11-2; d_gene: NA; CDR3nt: TGTGCCAGCAGCCCCCGGACAGCGAGCTACGAGCAGTACTTC; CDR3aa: CASSPRTASYEQYF
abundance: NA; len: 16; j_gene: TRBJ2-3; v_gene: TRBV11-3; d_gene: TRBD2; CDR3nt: TGTGCCAGCAGCCCCCGCGGCGGGGGGACGACAGATACGCAGTATTTT; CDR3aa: CASSPRGGGTTDTQYF
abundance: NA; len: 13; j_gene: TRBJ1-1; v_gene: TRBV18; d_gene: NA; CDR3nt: TGTGCCAGCTCAGAGGGACAAAACACTGAAGCTTTCTTT; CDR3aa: CASSEGQNTEAFF